Below, one T cell receptor beta chain is given with its context. Its antigen is as yet unknown. These data come from a study of T cells after yellow fever vaccination. General study points: The secondary response was weaker, and its peak arrived faster, on day 5 versus 15.

The germline V and J ends were trimmed by 0 bases and 1 base, with 7 bases remaining between them. Germline V lookup: CDR1 ENHRY, CDR2 SYGVKD. The CDR3 contains 15 residues. One entry per CDR3 protein, called by TCRdb with MiXCR from the 5' RACE reads. The sample carries just under 600,000 distinct CDR3 sequences, less than 15% recorded once. The V and J genes are TRBV10-3 and TRBJ2-4, with D perhaps TRBD2 (5 bases). Source: PBMCs, taken on the day of the yellow fever booster vaccination. The receptor was isolated from a man under 40 who received the YFV17D yellow fever vaccine. In DNA, the CDR3 is TGTGCCATCAGTGAGTCGGCTAGCGCCAAAAACATTCAGTACTTC. This encodes CAISESASAKNIQYF.